The T cell receptor beta chain under discussion was sequenced for a study of T cells in Graves' hyperthyroidism and ophthalmopathy. This clonotype was picked up a small number of times. With duration under 3 months, ophthalmopathy was active: Clinical Activity Score at least 3, NOSPECS at least 4. A patient was excluded if there was uncontrolled infection, other autoimmune disease, pregnancy or lactation. Fresh peripheral blood, about 9.6 ml, yielded the PBMCs. Regions amplified from RNA transcripts were the TCR beta CDR3 regions. First-round RT-PCR of the TCR CDR3 relied on the HTBI primer set. TCRdb used MiXCR to reprocess the multiplex PCR reads, holding one entry per CDR3 protein. The table includes about 640,000 distinct CDR3 sequences, less than 25% detected once. The sequence derives from a man aged 25 to 40 with Graves' ophthalmopathy. Input material: blood.

The CDR3 coding sequence is TGTGCCAGCAGTTTTGTGACTAGCGAGACTTACGAGCAGTACTTC. Its translation: CASSFVTSETYEQYF. The gene calls are TRBV28 and TRBJ2-7, with 8 bases aligning to TRBD2. Germline CDR1 is MDHEN and CDR2 is SYDVKM. The CDR3 consists of 15 residues. V was clipped by 3 bases and J by 4 bases; unmatched bases: 8.